What follows is one T cell receptor beta chain and its context. What it binds is not known. Germline V CDR1 and CDR2: SGHAT, FQNNGV. The CDR3 runs 15 residues. 5'RACE template switching with UMIs generated TCR beta cDNA. TCRdb reprocessed the 5' RACE reads and keeps a single row for each CDR3 protein, giving no DNA. The sample table includes 550,000 to 600,000 distinct CDR3 sequences. This entry is derived from a study of T cells expressing NK-cell markers. Study background: According to the study, TCR beta repertoires originated from sorted CD3+CD56+NKG2C+, CD3+CD56+NKG2C- and CD3+CD56-NKG2C+ T cells. Study observations and caveats: Dominant NKG2C+ clonotype frequencies of 1.0-7.0% of CD8+ T cells were measured in several donors.

This receptor was obtained from a man aged 18 to 30 in good health. Sequencing input: blood T cells: a sorted CD56 or NKG2C T cell subset, CD4+ or CD8+ T cells, or bulk PBMC T cells (not recorded which). The chain joins TRBV11-2 to TRBJ1-1; TCRdb indicates TRBD1, and absent DNA this call remains unverified. CDR3 region: CASSLGSGVGAEAFF. The variable domain in full, completed from reference TRBV11-2 and TRBJ1-1, reads EAGVAQSPRYKIIEKRQSVAFWCNPISGHATLYWYQQILGQGPKLLIQFQNNGVVDDSQLPKDRFSAERLKGVDSTLKIQPAKLEDSAVYLCASSLGSGVGAEAFFGQGTRLTVV.